This T cell receptor beta chain derives from a study of T cell changes during pregnancy in multiple sclerosis. Profiling relied on immunoSEQ multiplex PCR, and the TCRdb table lists in-frame clones only, not all of them. Of roughly 93,000 clones detected, roughly 94% appear once; the ten largest clones hold about 2%. This CDR3 comprises 15 residues. Trimming left V 4 bases short and J 8 bases short, with 15 bases between. Per the germline V gene, CDR1 is SEHNR and CDR2 is FQNEAQ (reference sequence). The receptor was derived from a female donor in good health, enrolled as a control in a pregnancy study. V gene TRBV7-9 combines with J gene TRBJ1-6; D ambiguous. The input for sequencing was peripheral blood, taken after pregnancy. DNA for the CDR3: TGTGCCAGCAGCTCAAGAGGGAGTTTAGATTCACCCCTCCACTTT. Translation gives CASSSRGSLDSPLHF.